This TCR beta chain originates from a study of post-analysis software for immune sequencing data. On the study more broadly: Relapsing-remitting, secondary progressive and progressive-relapsing multiple sclerosis were all included among the disease courses. Study observations and caveats: Normalized Chao1 diversity in multiple sclerosis patients fell significantly below that of controls. Controls showed lower frequencies than patients for five TRBV segments, and TRBV5-6, TRBV5-1 and TRBV20-1 were among these.

Prepared libraries of TCR beta cDNA carried unique molecular identifiers. TCRdb re-analysed the PCR reads in MiXCR, keeping a single row per CDR3 protein. The sample contains over 700,000 distinct CDR3 sequences, roughly 27% of which appear only once. This CDR3 has 16 amino acids. This clonotype was detected only a few times. Its target is not known. Sequenced sample: blood. The rearrangement uses TRBV21-1 and TRBJ2-1; no check of the table's D call, TRBD2, against the DNA was made. TRBV21-1 is designated a pseudogene. This clonotype originated in a girl between 10 and 17 years old with multiple sclerosis. CDR3 protein: CASSNRLAGVSNEQFF. As DNA, the CDR3 is TGTGCCAGCAGCAATAGACTAGCGGGGGTATCAAATGAGCAGTTCTTC.